This TCR beta chain emerged from a study of shared clonotypes between healthy human individuals (dated by TCRdb to the early 2020s). Regarding the complete study: The cohort included three men and a couple of women between 18 and 49 years of age. For each donor, CD4 naive and CD4 memory were each given three plates, CD8 naive was given two plates, and CD8 memory was given one plate. To estimate repertoire size and how much clonotype sharing occurs between individuals, the study deeply sequenced the blood TCR repertoires of about 5 healthy adults. To increase sequencing depth and limit assay-specific biases, TCR repertoire library preparation and sequencing were carried out by different laboratories using diverse techniques. Between about 0.94 and 10 billion PBMCs per donor were obtained by leukapheresis. General findings and caveats noted by the study authors: Because the study included only a small number of donors, the genetic and exposure-history diversity represented was limited. When several donors were compared, the shared fraction of clonotypes was around 5.1% for naive CD4, less than 4% for naive CD8, more than 2% for memory CD4, and roughly 0.4% for memory CD8. Even with the large sequencing depth, rarefaction of the sorted-subset datasets indicated that sequencing was incomplete. Clonotypes shared by all four sorted-subset donors showed higher generation probabilities than non-shared clonotypes. Pairwise subsampling led to the expectation that sequencing depth would affect the degree of clonotype sharing among donors. Naive subsets generally had larger estimated clonotype richness than memory subsets did. Only blood was sampled, and tissue TCR repertoires likely differ from those in blood.

Details on this clone: Its cognate antigen has yet to be identified. No per-base quality is available; no much larger clone lies one base away.

CD8 naive samples were obtained by positive selection for CCR7 among CD45RO-negative cells, yielding a CD45RA+CCR7+ population from which TemRA cells were excluded. The donors were healthy, HIV-negative adults who had no recently reported acute infections or vaccinations. Only Caucasian adults living in Nashville, Tennessee, USA were represented among the donors. Blood was collected by leukapheresis, and PBMCs were isolated by Ficoll-Histopaque density gradient centrifugation and then cryopreserved in liquid nitrogen vapor phase. Analytical flow cytometry was used to check the purity and quantity of each magnetically sorted T cell population. Each sorted fraction had its genomic DNA isolated and then quantified by UV absorbance on a Nanodrop 2000c. TCR CDR3 regions were amplified from genomic DNA by multiplex PCR using the deep immunoSEQ assay. Extracted genomic DNA from each cell subset was spread evenly across all wells of several immunoSEQ 96-well plates, with each plate serving as a replicate. Each replicate PCR for sorted subsets received around 200 ng genomic DNA, equal to tens of thousands of T cell genomes. Purified libraries were measured with a Qubit 3.0 fluorometer, size-checked on a Bioanalyzer 2100, and measured again with the KAPA Library Quantification kit. Every immunoSEQ 96-well plate was sequenced on a separate single-read 150-cycle Illumina NextSeq 550 flow cell. Per the original workflow: Because only junctional sequences without quality scores were contained in the immunoSEQ output, filtering matching that applied to full-length reads could not be performed. To assign V/J genes and CDR3, sequences were annotated against IMGT germline references using PyIR, a Python wrapper for IgBLAST v1.9. Any read was removed if the V/J assignment was weak (E-value above 1e-6), the CDR3 was missing, or the read contained stop codons, out-of-frame junctions, or ambiguous translated residues. V3J clonotypes were defined as sequences sharing an identical inferred V gene, J gene, and CDR3 amino acid sequence. Percentage overlap between repertoires was computed as shared unique clonotypes divided by the size of the smaller repertoire. Three approaches were used to assess repertoire richness: RTK rarefaction, the Chao1 estimator, and Recon v2.1 estimates of unobserved clonotypes. Generation probabilities for all TCRbeta clonotypes obtained by the gDNA method from a handful of donors were computed using OLGA. TCRdb carries this immuneACCESS record with in-frame sequences only. Its versions omit some clonotypes, under half of them owing to an unresolved V gene in the studies checked, with the rest unexplained. V and J calls plus clone size are reproduced from that table; the DNA served to infer D and trimming. The sample records under 1 million clones, more than 85% of which are singletons. About 24% of the sample is held by the ten biggest clonotypes.

The sequenced sample was naive CD8+ T cells sorted from blood. Per the publication, the cell subset or site label means: CD45RA+CCR7+. The sequence was collected from a man aged 25-40 years in good health.

The CDR3 region: CASSLASGSYNEQFF. The nucleotide sequence reads TGTGCCAGCAGTTTGGCTAGCGGGTCATACAATGAGCAGTTCTTC. The chain uses TRBV28 and TRBJ2-1; TRBD2 agrees with 8 junctional bases. Measured from the cysteine to the phenylalanine, the CDR3 is 15 residues long. Just CDR3 DNA is preserved here, 45 bases in frame from base 1. CDR1 MDHEN and CDR2 SYDVKM were looked up in the germline V gene. Clipping removes 3 bases from V and 4 bases from J, with 5 as the unmatched junction base count.